A single sample gave rise to the 14 T cell receptor beta chains below, sequenced in a study of neurological immune-mediated disorders. MiXCR, run by TCRdb on the 5' RACE reads, gives a single entry per CDR3 protein. Of fewer than 35,000 distinct CDR3 sequences listed, about 3% were seen once; the top ten hold 7%. The sequenced material came from PBMCs. The receptors here all came from a woman aged 25 to 39 with multiple sclerosis.

The sample holds many counts of this clonotype. The CDR3 loop is CASSFSGNRRNEQFF. CDR3 bases: TGTGCCAGCAGTTTTTCCGGGAATAGGCGCAATGAGCAGTTCTTC. The chain links TRBV12-3 or TRBV12-4 to TRBJ2-1; maybe TRBD2 (5 bases). This CDR3 spans 15 amino acids. With 3 bases removed from V and 6 bases from J, the gap between germline ends came to 15 bases.

This clonotype was found many times. The rearrangement uses TRBV7-2 and TRBJ1-1, with D maybe TRBD1 (5 bases). V was clipped by 5 bases and J by 5 bases, with 15 bases between them. The CDR3 is made up of 14 amino acids. CDR1 and CDR2 from the germline V gene are SGHTA and FQGNSA. The CDR3 reads CASSMRGFGTEAFF. As DNA, the CDR3 is TGTGCCAGCAGCATGCGGGGGTTCGGAACTGAAGCTTTCTTT.

This clonotype has ten or more counts. The rearrangement links TRBV20-1 to TRBJ1-2; tentative D call: TRBD1 (5 bases). CDR1 and CDR2 (germline): DFQATT, SNEGSKA (reference sequence). This CDR3 has 14 amino acids. The V end lost 3 bases, the J end lost 0 bases, and 11 bases lay between the germline ends. CDR3 bases: TGCAGTGCTAGTGCGGGGGATGCTAACTATGGCTACACCTTC. It encodes CSASAGDANYGYTF.

This clonotype has more than one count but fewer than ten. The V call is TRBV20-1, the J call TRBJ1-2, with D possibly being TRBD1 (6 bases). The CDR3 is 12 residues long. Deletions cut 6 bases from V and 2 bases from J, with 10 bases between. CDR1 and CDR2 from the germline V gene are DFQATT and SNEGSKA (reference sequence). CDR3 sequence reads: CSARTENYGYTF. The DNA of the CDR3 is TGCAGTGCGCGGACAGAGAACTATGGCTACACCTTC.

This clonotype was seen at least ten times. The V call is TRBV5-1, the J call TRBJ1-1; D is unresolved. V was clipped by 0 bases and J by 1 base, with 4 bases between them. The CDR3 sequence is 13 residues long. The germline V gene has CDR1 SGHRS and CDR2 YFSETQ. The CDR3 sequence: CASSLAGNTEAFF. The CDR3 DNA is TGCGCCAGCAGCTTGGCGGGGAACACTGAAGCTTTCTTT.

By its share, this clonotype is medium-sized. The chain combines TRBV5-1 with TRBJ2-7; D perhaps matches TRBD2 (5 bases). The CDR3 is 14 amino acids. CDR1 is SGHRS, CDR2 YFSETQ, per germline. The ends were cut back, 4 bases at V and 3 bases at J, with 14 bases in the middle. The DNA for the CDR3 is TGCGCCAGCAGCAGCGGTGATAGGAGCTACGAGCAGTACTTC. Amino acids: CASSSGDRSYEQYF.

At least ten counts were recorded for this clonotype. The chain has TRBV20-1 and TRBJ2-1; 13 bases map to TRBD2. V lost 4 bases and J lost 4; bases outside the gene matches: 19. The CDR3 runs to 20 residues. Germline V gives CDR1 DFQATT, CDR2 SNEGSKA (reference sequence). The DNA of the CDR3 is TGCAGTGCTAATAGGGGGACTAGCGGGGTTTGGACCGGATATTACAATGAGCAGTTCTTC. Residues: CSANRGTSGVWTGYYNEQFF.

V and J are TRBV12-3 or TRBV12-4 and TRBJ2-2; 9 nucleotides align to TRBD1. This CDR3 is 16 amino acids long. V lost 4 bases and J lost 7; bases outside the gene matches: 10. The CDR3 here is CASSSLATGGHGELFF. Here the CDR3 DNA reads TGTGCCAGCAGTTCTTTGGCGACAGGGGGACACGGGGAGCTGTTTTTT.

At least ten counts were recorded for this clonotype. The chain combines TRBV18 with TRBJ2-5; TRBD1 matches 9 bases. J was trimmed by 4 bases and V by 3 bases; bases with no gene match: 9. The germline V gene encodes CDR1 KGHSH and CDR2 LQKENI. CDR3 length: 16 residues. CDR3 coding DNA: TGTGCCAGCTCACCCTATGACAGGGGGTTTGGAGAGACCCAGTACTTC. It yields the protein CASSPYDRGFGETQYF.

This clonotype was observed at least ten times. V gene TRBV20-1 combines with J gene TRBJ2-4; D not certain. The germline gives CDR1 DFQATT, CDR2 SNEGSKA (reference sequence). Between the trimmed V and J ends, which lost 6 bases and 0 bases, there was a span of 12 bases. This CDR3 has 14 amino acids. CDR3: CSAPDRAAKNIQYF. The CDR3 DNA follows: TGCAGTGCACCCGACCGGGCAGCCAAAAACATTCAGTACTTC.

Ten or more counts support this clonotype. This chain uses TRBV6-6 with TRBJ2-2, with a tentative D call TRBD1 (5 bases). CDR3 length equals 14 residues. V shed 3 bases and J shed 8 bases, with 13 bases lying between them. In germline, CDR1 is MNHNY, CDR2 SVGAGI (reference sequence). The CDR3 protein is CASSYGALFGELFF. The CDR3 DNA reads as TGTGCCAGCAGTTATGGGGCACTATTTGGGGAGCTGTTTTTT.

This clonotype was counted ten times or more. The V and J genes are TRBV9 and TRBJ2-1, with D unclear. Trimming shortened V by 4 bases and J by 0 bases, and 8 bases separated the two germline ends. The CDR3 is 14 residues long. Per the germline V gene, CDR1 is SGDLS and CDR2 is YYNGEE. This CDR3 is CASSTSPSYNEQFF. DNA for the CDR3: TGTGCCAGCAGCACCTCCCCCTCCTACAATGAGCAGTTCTTC.

In its sample, this clonotype was seen many times. The V call is TRBV11-2, the J call TRBJ2-7; 9 bases are a match to TRBD1. Trimming cost V 6 bases and J 9 bases; bases outside gene matches: 15. CDR1 SGHAT and CDR2 FQNNGV come from the germline V gene. The CDR3 length is 15 residues. The chain's CDR3 is CASRNRGQGLGRQYF. The CDR3 bases are TGTGCCAGCAGGAACCGGGGACAGGGTTTGGGAAGGCAGTACTTC.

This chain joins TRBV18 and TRBJ2-6; D not certain. Trimming stripped 3 bases from V and 0 bases from J, with 15 bases between. From germline, CDR1 is KGHSH and CDR2 LQKENI. The CDR3 runs 18 residues. CDR3 nucleotide sequence: TGTGCCAGCTCACCGCGAGTCGAACAGATCTCTGGGGCCAACGTCCTGACTTTC. Amino acids: CASSPRVEQISGANVLTF.